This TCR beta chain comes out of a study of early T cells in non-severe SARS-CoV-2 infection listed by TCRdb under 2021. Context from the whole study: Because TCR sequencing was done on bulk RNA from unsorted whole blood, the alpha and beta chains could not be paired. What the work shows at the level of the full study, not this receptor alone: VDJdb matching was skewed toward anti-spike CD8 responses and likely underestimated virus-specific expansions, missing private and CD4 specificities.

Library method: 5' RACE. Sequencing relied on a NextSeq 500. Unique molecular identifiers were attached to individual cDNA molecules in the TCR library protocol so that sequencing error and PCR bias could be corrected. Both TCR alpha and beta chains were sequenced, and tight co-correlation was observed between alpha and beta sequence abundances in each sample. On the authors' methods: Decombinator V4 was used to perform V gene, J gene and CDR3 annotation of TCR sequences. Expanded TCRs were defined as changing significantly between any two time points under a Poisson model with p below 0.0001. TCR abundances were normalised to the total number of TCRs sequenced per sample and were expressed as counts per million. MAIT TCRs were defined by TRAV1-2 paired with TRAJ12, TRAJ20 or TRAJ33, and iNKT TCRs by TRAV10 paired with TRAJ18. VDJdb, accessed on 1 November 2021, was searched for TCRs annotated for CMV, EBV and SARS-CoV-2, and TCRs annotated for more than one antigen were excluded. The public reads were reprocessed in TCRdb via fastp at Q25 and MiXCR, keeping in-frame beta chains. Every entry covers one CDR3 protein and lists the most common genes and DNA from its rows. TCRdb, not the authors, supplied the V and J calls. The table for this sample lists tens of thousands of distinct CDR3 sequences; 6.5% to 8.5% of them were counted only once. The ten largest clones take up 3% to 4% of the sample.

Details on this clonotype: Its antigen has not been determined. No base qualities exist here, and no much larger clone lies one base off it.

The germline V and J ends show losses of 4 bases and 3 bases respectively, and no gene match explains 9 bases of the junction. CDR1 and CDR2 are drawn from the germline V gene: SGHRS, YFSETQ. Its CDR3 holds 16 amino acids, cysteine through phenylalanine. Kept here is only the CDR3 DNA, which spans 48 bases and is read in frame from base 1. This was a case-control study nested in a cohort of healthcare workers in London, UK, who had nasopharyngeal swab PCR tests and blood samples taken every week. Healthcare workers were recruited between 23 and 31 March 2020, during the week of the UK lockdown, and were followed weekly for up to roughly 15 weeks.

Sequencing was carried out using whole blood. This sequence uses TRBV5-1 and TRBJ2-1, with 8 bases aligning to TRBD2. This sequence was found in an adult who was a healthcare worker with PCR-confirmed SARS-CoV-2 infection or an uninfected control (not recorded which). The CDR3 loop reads CASSPSPGGDYNEQFF. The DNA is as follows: TGCGCCAGCAGCCCCTCACCGGGGGGGGACTACAATGAGCAGTTCTTC.